These 27 T cell receptor beta chains originate from one sample sequenced in a study of T-cell memory formation after mild COVID-19. TCRdb reprocessed the 5' RACE reads with MiXCR, giving one entry per CDR3 protein. The top ten hold around 12% of the sample, which has approximately 570,000 distinct CDR3 sequences, under 20% seen once. The sample was PBMCs or a T cell subset sorted from them (not recorded which). These receptors all stem from an adult woman who had mild COVID-19 (a few samples of this study predate the infection). Cell type and time point are not known.

This clonotype was picked up many times. Sequence at one end of the junction differs from germline and may be a read error. The gene calls are TRBV7-7 and TRBJ2-5; D possibly corresponds to TRBD2 (5 bases). This CDR3 is 14 amino acids long. Germline CDR1 is SSHAT and CDR2 is FNYEAQ (reference sequence). DNA for the CDR3: TGTGCTAGCAGCTTAGGAGGCAGAGCTGAGACCCAGTACTTC. Protein product: CASSLGGRAETQYF. The complete variable domain, with remaining parts taken from reference TRBV7-7 and TRBJ2-5, reads GAGVSQSPRYKVTKRGQDVTLRCDPISSHATLYWYQQALGQGPEFLTYFNYEAQPDKSGLPSDRFSAERPEGSISTLTIQRTEQRDSAMYRCASSLGGRAETQYFGPGTRLLVL.

The chain employs TRBV20-1 and TRBJ2-1; 10 bases are a match to TRBD2. V lost 5 bases to trimming and J lost 10 bases; unmatched junction nucleotides: 20. The CDR3 sequence is 17 residues long. Germline CDR1 DFQATT, CDR2 SNEGSKA (reference sequence). The CDR3 loop is CSAGEVWGLAGAREQFF. CDR3 DNA: TGCAGTGCTGGGGAAGTTTGGGGTCTAGCGGGAGCTAGAGAGCAGTTCTTC.

The gene calls are TRBV5-1 and TRBJ2-1; D unclear. There are 11 residues in the CDR3. Trimming took off 2 bases at V and 8 bases at J, with 5 bases between the two ends. The germline CDR1 and CDR2 sequences are SGHRS and YFSETQ. The CDR3 nucleotides read TGCGCCAGCAGCTTTTCCGATGAGCAGTTCTTC. It codes for CASSFSDEQFF.

This chain uses TRBV3-1 with TRBJ2-4; tentatively, D is TRBD2 (7 bases). This CDR3 has 16 residues. Germline values: CDR1 LGHDT, CDR2 YNNKEL (reference sequence). V lost 1 base, J lost 9 bases, and 19 bases lay in between. CDR3 DNA: TGTGCCAGCAGCCAAGCGAAGGGGGGGGAGTGGGGCATTCAGTACTTC. Residues: CASSQAKGGEWGIQYF.

In this sample, this clonotype turned up a few times. The chain uses TRBV7-2 and TRBJ2-5, with 8 bases that match TRBD1. Germline values: CDR1 SGHTA, CDR2 FQGNSA. The CDR3 consists of 16 residues. V dropped 3 bases and J dropped 5; count of bases not matched to a gene: 11. The CDR3 DNA is TGTGCCAGCAGCTTCCACGGGACAGGAACTAGGGAGACCCAGTACTTC. This gives the protein CASSFHGTGTRETQYF.

V and J are TRBV7-3 and TRBJ2-2; D is undetermined. The CDR3 has 14 residues. Trimming took 5 bases from V and 4 from J, leaving 11 bases between them. CDR1 is SGHTA and CDR2 is FQGTGA in the germline V gene. The CDR3: CASSPSSATGELFF. The CDR3 nucleotides read TGTGCCAGCAGCCCCTCCTCCGCCACCGGGGAGCTGTTTTTT.

This clonotype was counted a few times. The CDR3 nucleotides read TGCGCCAGCAGCTTGACTAGCGGGAGCTGGTACGAGCAGTACTTC. This translates into CASSLTSGSWYEQYF. The genes are TRBV5-1 and TRBJ2-7; 11 bases map to TRBD2. Trimming removed 1 base from V and 4 bases from J; junction bases left unmatched: 4. CDR3 length: 15 residues. The germline V gene encodes CDR1 SGHRS and CDR2 YFSETQ.

The V and J genes are TRBV20-1 and TRBJ1-1; maybe TRBD1 (5 bases). Trimming left V 0 bases short and J 3 bases short, with 8 bases between. This CDR3 is built from 13 residues. Germline CDR1 is DFQATT and CDR2 is SNEGSKA (reference sequence). DNA of the CDR3: TGCAGTGCTAGAGAGATCAGGGACACTGAAGCTTTCTTT. As protein: CSAREIRDTEAFF.

This clonotype has a handful of counts. The rearrangement uses TRBV11-3 and TRBJ2-7; D uncertain. This CDR3 region has 14 residues. V was shortened by 5 bases and J by 0 bases, with 11 bases between the two germline ends. The V gene's germline CDR1 is SGHNT and CDR2 YENEEA. This chain's CDR3 is CASSLRILSYEQYF. The DNA of the CDR3 is TGTGCCAGCAGCCTTCGGATCCTCTCCTACGAGCAGTACTTC.

This clonotype was detected many times. The rearrangement uses TRBV7-8 and TRBJ2-7; possibly TRBD1 for D (5 bases). In germline, CDR1 is SGHVS, CDR2 FQNEAQ. There are 15 residues in the CDR3. V lost 0 bases and J 1 base, leaving 10 bases between the germline ends. The CDR3 DNA sequence: TGTGCCAGCAGCTTAGCTGGGTCAGGGTCCTACGAGCAGTACTTC. Translation: CASSLAGSGSYEQYF.

This chain connects TRBV6-1 to TRBJ2-7; a weak D match, TRBD1 (5 bases). Looked up from germline, CDR1 is MNHNS and CDR2 is SASEGT. The CDR3 has 16 amino acids. The germline V and J ends were trimmed by 0 bases and 2 bases, with 14 bases remaining between them. The CDR3 reads CASSEAWGQPTYEQYF. The CDR3 DNA sequence: TGTGCCAGCAGTGAAGCCTGGGGCCAACCCACCTACGAGCAGTACTTC.

This clonotype was detected a few times. V gene TRBV9 combines with J gene TRBJ2-2; the D gene could be TRBD1 or TRBD2 (5 bases each). The germline gives CDR1 SGDLS, CDR2 YYNGEE. The CDR3 length is 13 residues. Trimming left V 4 bases short and J 7 bases short, with 11 bases between. CDR3 residues: CASSPSGGGELFF. The CDR3 DNA is TGTGCCAGCAGCCCCAGTGGGGGCGGGGAGCTGTTTTTT.

This clonotype was seen only a few times. The chain carries TRBV27 and TRBJ2-1, with TRBD2 as a possible D gene (5 bases). V dropped 6 bases and J dropped 6 bases, with 9 bases sitting between them. The germline V gene encodes CDR1 MNHEY and CDR2 SMNVEV (reference sequence). The CDR3 spans 12 residues. As DNA, the CDR3 is TGTGCCAGCAGCACTAGAGGCAATGAGCAGTTCTTC. Translating it yields CASSTRGNEQFF.

This clonotype turned up a few times. This rearrangement joins TRBV24-1 to TRBJ2-7, with TRBD1 matching over 10 bases. Looked up from germline, CDR1 is KGHDR and CDR2 is SFDVKD. This CDR3 region has 12 residues. With 12 bases clipped from V and 2 bases from J, the junction kept 3 bases outside the gene matches. The CDR3 nucleotides read TGTGCCGCGGGACAGGGGCCCTACGAGCAGTACTTC. Protein sequence: CAAGQGPYEQYF.

This chain connects TRBV6-1 to TRBJ2-3; a weak D match, TRBD2 (6 bases). Trimming pared 1 base from V and 8 bases from J, leaving 10 bases between. The CDR3 contains 13 residues. Germline V lookup: CDR1 MNHNS, CDR2 SASEGT. CDR3 sequence reads: CASSEEEGTTQYF. CDR3 DNA: TGTGCCAGCAGTGAAGAGGAGGGAACTACGCAGTATTTT.

The rearrangement links TRBV11-2 to TRBJ2-3; D remains ambiguous. This CDR3 contains 15 residues. The ends were cut back, 4 bases at V and 0 bases at J, with 11 bases in the middle. The germline gives CDR1 SGHAT, CDR2 FQNNGV. The chain's CDR3 is CASSSSSASTDTQYF. The CDR3 region has the DNA TGTGCCAGCAGCTCATCATCCGCTAGCACAGATACGCAGTATTTT.

The chain combines TRBV6-5 with TRBJ1-6; D is unclear. V was cut by 0 bases and J by 7 bases, with 10 bases left in between. This CDR3 is 15 amino acids long. CDR1 is MNHEY and CDR2 is SVGAGI in the germline V gene. CDR3 nucleotides: TGTGCCAGCAGTTACTCGTGGGGAGTAAATTCACCCCTCCACTTT. It encodes CASSYSWGVNSPLHF.

The chain links TRBV5-8 to TRBJ2-1, with 12 bases fitting TRBD2. The J segment lost 2 bases and the V segment lost 4 bases, leaving 13 bases of the junction unmatched. Germline CDR1 is SGHTS and CDR2 is YDEGEE. The CDR3 consists of 19 residues. Written as DNA, the CDR3 is TGTGCCAGCAGCCTCCCCCAAGGACTAGCGGGATTCACCTACAATGAGCAGTTCTTC. It codes for CASSLPQGLAGFTYNEQFF.

This clonotype appeared a few times. The gene calls are TRBV5-1 and TRBJ2-4, with 7 bases identical to TRBD1. There are 13 residues in the CDR3. CDR1 and CDR2 (germline): SGHRS, YFSETQ. The V segment lost 6 bases and the J segment 2 bases; nucleotides outside the gene matches: 2. The CDR3 DNA sequence: TGCGCCAGCACGACAGGGACCAAAAACATTCAGTACTTC. Its translation: CASTTGTKNIQYF.

This clonotype occurred once. The chain is built from TRBV15 and TRBJ1-4, with 9 bases aligning to TRBD1. The V gene's germline CDR1 is LNHNV and CDR2 YYDKDF (reference sequence). The CDR3 runs to 15 residues. With 0 bases clipped from V and 7 bases from J, the junction kept 3 bases outside the gene matches. DNA for the CDR3: TGTGCCACCAGCAGAGAGGGACAGGGTCTTGAAAAACTGTTTTTT. Residues: CATSREGQGLEKLFF.

CDR3 residues: CASGTAGGYTF. The CDR3 DNA is TGTGCCAGTGGGACAGCAGGCGGCTACACCTTC. The rearrangement links TRBV19 to TRBJ1-2; 7 nucleotides align to TRBD1. The CDR3 length is 11 residues. V dropped 8 bases and J dropped 8; count of bases not matched to a gene: 5. The V gene's germline CDR1 is LNHDA and CDR2 SQIVND (reference sequence).

In its sample, this clonotype was seen a few times. The CDR3 nucleotides are TGTGCCAGCAGCGTAGCTAGGACTAGCGTCCAATCCAATGAGCAGTTCTTC. It codes for CASSVARTSVQSNEQFF. The chain combines TRBV9 with TRBJ2-1, with 9 bases fitting TRBD2. This CDR3 spans 17 amino acids. The germline CDR1 and CDR2 sequences are SGDLS and YYNGEE. Trimming removed 0 bases from V and 6 bases from J; junction bases left unmatched: 10. The entire variable domain, with the rest obtained from reference TRBV9 and TRBJ2-1, is as follows: DSGVTQTPKHLITATGQRVTLRCSPRSGDLSVYWYQQSLDQGLQFLIQYYNGEERAKGNILERFSAQQFPDLHSELNLSSLELGDSALYFCASSVARTSVQSNEQFFGPGTRLTVL.

The chain recombines TRBV6-5 with TRBJ2-3; D possibly corresponds to TRBD1 (7 bases). Germline loops: CDR1 MNHEY, CDR2 SVGAGI. V dropped 5 bases and J dropped 8 bases, with 17 bases sitting between them. The CDR3 has 14 amino acids. In DNA form, the CDR3 reads TGTGCCAGCAGTGTGGACAGGAGGGGTGGTACGCAGTATTTT. Residues: CASSVDRRGGTQYF.

The chain couples TRBV29-1 to TRBJ2-1, with unresolved D. V dropped 0 bases and J dropped 4 bases, with 10 bases sitting between them. Germline CDR1 reads SQVTM; CDR2 reads ANQGSEA. The CDR3 covers 14 residues. The CDR3 sequence is CSVEEGDFYNEQFF. DNA for the CDR3: TGCAGCGTTGAAGAAGGCGACTTTTACAATGAGCAGTTCTTC.

This clonotype occurred a few times. The chain combines TRBV20-1 with TRBJ2-1; D is undetermined. The CDR3 sequence is 13 residues long. Deletions cut 0 bases from V and 4 bases from J, with 7 bases between. Germline CDR1 is DFQATT and CDR2 is SNEGSKA (reference sequence). The CDR3 region has the DNA TGCAGTGCTAGAGAGTTAGTTTACAATGAGCAGTTCTTC. Amino acid sequence: CSARELVYNEQFF.

This chain links TRBV7-2 with TRBJ2-3, with 8 bases that match TRBD2. Germline assignment: CDR1 SGHTA and CDR2 FQGNSA. Unmatched junction bases numbered 7, after V lost 6 bases and J lost 5 bases. The CDR3 length is 14 residues. The CDR3 DNA is TGTGCCAGCAGAGAGCGGGAGATCGGAGATACGCAGTATTTT. Translation: CASREREIGDTQYF.

The J gene is TRBJ2-2, the V gene TRBV4-1; D is uncertain. Germline assignment: CDR1 MGHRA and CDR2 YSYEKL. This CDR3 is 15 amino acids long. The V and J ends lost 4 bases and 0 bases respectively, with 9 bases between them. The CDR3 DNA is TGCGCCAGCAGCCCGACATTTTCGAACACCGGGGAGCTGTTTTTT. Its protein is CASSPTFSNTGELFF.